The rows below give T cell receptor beta chains drawn from one sample of a study of blood T cell repertoires in COVID-19. This table comes from immunoSEQ multiplex PCR, and its TCRdb copy is limited to in-frame clones, with some not included. The sample includes around 200,000 clones, 83% of them seen just once. Sequenced input: peripheral blood. The receptors shown here come from a middle-aged woman with active or convalescent COVID-19. CDR3s include the opening cysteine and the closing phenylalanine or tryptophan. A D gene is named only where the DNA matches it firmly. For some rows the clone size is stated as once, few or many, or as a class when expanded; others skip it.

size	J	V	D	DNA	CDR3
few	TRBJ2-7	TRBV7-9	-	TGTGCCAGCAGCTTAGAGGGGACCTACGAGCAGTACTTC	CASSLEGTYEQYF
-	TRBJ2-5	TRBV18	TRBD2	TGTGCCAGCTCTCGCGGCCTAGCGGGGGAAGAGACCCAGTACTTC	CASSRGLAGEETQYF
once	TRBJ2-7	TRBV30	TRBD1	TGTGCCTGGAGCCTTCTGGGGACAGGGACTATGGGGGAGCAGTACTTC	CAWSLLGTGTMGEQYF
-	TRBJ1-4	TRBV28	TRBD1	TGTGCCAGCAGTCCCCGGACAGGGGGAAGGGAAAAACTGTTTTTT	CASSPRTGGREKLFF
-	TRBJ2-1	TRBV24-1	-	TGTGCCACCAGTGGGGGGCTAGCGGACCGAGGAGGTGAGCAGTTCTTC	CATSGGLADRGGEQFF
-	TRBJ1-6	TRBV19	-	TGTGCCAGTAGACAAGGCATCGAGGGTGCCCTCCACTTT	CASRQGIEGALHF
-	TRBJ2-3	TRBV4-2	-	TGTGCCAGCAGCCAAGATCGCCAGGGAGGGGGTACGCAGTATTTT	CASSQDRQGGGTQYF
-	TRBJ2-1	TRBV6-5	TRBD2	TGTGCCAGCAGGACGGGACTAGCGGGGTGGAATGAGCAGTTCTTC	CASRTGLAGWNEQFF
-	TRBJ1-2	TRBV6-5	-	TGTGCCAGCAGTTACCGGGTGTCGTATGGCTACACCTTC	CASSYRVSYGYTF
-	TRBJ2-5	TRBV5-6	TRBD2	TGTGCCAGCAGGGCTTTTGGGAGGGATCGGGCCCAGTACTTC	CASRAFGRDRAQYF
-	TRBJ2-3	TRBV6-6	-	TGTGCCAGCAGTCACTCCTCTTACAGGCCCACAGATACGCAGTATTTT	CASSHSSYRPTDTQYF
-	TRBJ1-5	TRBV19	-	TGTGCCAGTAGTAGCAGGGGAAATAGCAATCAGCCCCAGCATTTT	CASSSRGNSNQPQHF
-	TRBJ1-2	TRBV19	-	TGTGCCAGTAGTATCAGAGACAGACCTGCCTCCTATGGCTACACCTTC	CASSIRDRPASYGYTF
-	TRBJ2-2	TRBV5-1	-	TGCGCCAGCAGCTTTCCGTCTGGGCAGTTGGGGGAGCTGTTTTTT	CASSFPSGQLGELFF
-	TRBJ1-1	TRBV6-4	-	TGTGCCAGCAGTGACCAGACAGGTACTGAAGCTTTCTTT	CASSDQTGTEAFF
-	TRBJ1-5	TRBV3-1/TRBV3-2	-	TGTGCCAGCAGCCAATTTCCGTGGGACAATAGCAATCAGCCCCAGCATTTT	CASSQFPWDNSNQPQHF
many	TRBJ2-3	TRBV20-1	-	TGCAGTATTGGGCCGAGTCATACGCAGTATTTT	CSIGPSHTQYF
-	TRBJ2-1	TRBV12-3/TRBV12-4	-	TGTGCCACCCCTAAGAATGAGCAGTTCTTC	CATPKNEQFF
many	TRBJ1-1	TRBV28	-	TGTGCCAGCAGTTCCCCCGCCCAGGGGACAAACACTGAAGCTTTCTTT	CASSSPAQGTNTEAFF
-	TRBJ2-7	TRBV5-1	TRBD2	TGCGCCAGCAGCCTGAGTAGCGGGGTGTCCTACGAGCAGTACTTC	CASSLSSGVSYEQYF
-	TRBJ2-1	TRBV27	-	TGTGCCAGCAGGGGGCTAAGCTCCTACAATGAGCAGTTCTTC	CASRGLSSYNEQFF
once	TRBJ1-2	TRBV7-2	-	TGTGCCAGCAGCTTAGCCGGGACACTTAACTATGGCTACACCTTC	CASSLAGTLNYGYTF
-	TRBJ2-5	TRBV27	-	TGTGCCAGCACCCCCTATGGGGAGGGGGGTCAAGAGACCCAGTACTTC	CASTPYGEGGQETQYF
-	TRBJ1-4	TRBV4-2	TRBD1	TGTGCCAGCAGCCAACCGGGACAGGGAGCTGAAAAACTGTTTTTT	CASSQPGQGAEKLFF
-	TRBJ2-2	TRBV7-2	-	TGTGCCAGCAGCACCCCGAGCAGGCGAAACACCGGGGAGCTGTTTTTT	CASSTPSRRNTGELFF
-	TRBJ2-5	TRBV5-1	TRBD2	TGCGCCAGCAGCAGTTGGGAGGGGTGGGCTTCAGAGACCCAGTACTTC	CASSSWEGWASETQYF
-	TRBJ1-2	TRBV5-1	TRBD1	TGCGCCAGCAGCTTCGGGGGACAGATTAACTATGGCTACACCTTC	CASSFGGQINYGYTF
-	TRBJ2-2	TRBV3-1/TRBV3-2	-	TGTGCCAGCAGCCAAGGTGACTATTCGAACACCGGGGAGCTGTTTTTT	CASSQGDYSNTGELFF
-	TRBJ2-7	TRBV19	-	TGTGCCAGTAGTCCCCCTAATCCCTCCTACGAGCAGTACTTC	CASSPPNPSYEQYF
-	TRBJ1-1	TRBV10-3	TRBD1	TGTGCCATCACTAGAGGGGGCTACGAGAACACTGAAGCTTTCTTT	CAITRGGYENTEAFF
-	TRBJ1-1	TRBV24-1	-	TGTGCCACCAGTGATCTTACAGGGGAAGCTTTCTTT	CATSDLTGEAFF
-	TRBJ1-1	TRBV25-1	-	TGTGCCAGCACTTCCCGCGGGGGGACTGAAGCTTTCTTT	CASTSRGGTEAFF
-	TRBJ1-1	TRBV10-2	TRBD1	TGCGCCAGCAGTGCGGGACAGATGAACACTGAAGCTTTCTTT	CASSAGQMNTEAFF
-	TRBJ1-1	TRBV5-1	-	TGCGCCAGCAGCTTAGGAGGGGGGGTGAACACTGAAGCTTTCTTT	CASSLGGGVNTEAFF
-	TRBJ1-2	TRBV9	-	TGTGCCAGCAGCGTCGGACTGATCTATGGCTACACCTTC	CASSVGLIYGYTF
-	TRBJ2-7	TRBV6-4	TRBD2	TGTGCCAGCAGTCCGGGGGGGAGTAACCACGAGCAGTACTTC	CASSPGGSNHEQYF
-	TRBJ2-1	TRBV30	TRBD2	TGTGCCTGGGATCCGGGCAGGGGACTAGCGGGCATCCAGTTCTTC	CAWDPGRGLAGIQFF
-	TRBJ1-6	TRBV30	-	TGTGCCTGGAGAATCCAGGGGACCGCTCATTCACCCCTCCACTTT	CAWRIQGTAHSPLHF
-	TRBJ2-6	TRBV19	TRBD1	TGTGCCAGCTGGGGGACAGGGCGAAGTGGGGCCAACGTCCTGACTTTC	CASWGTGRSGANVLTF
-	TRBJ2-4	TRBV24-1	-	TGTGCCACCAGTGATTTCGAATCCGGGACATCAAACATTCAGTACTTC	CATSDFESGTSNIQYF
-	TRBJ1-2	TRBV11-2	TRBD1	TGTGCCAGCAGCGCCACCGGGACAGGGGATGGCTACACCTTC	CASSATGTGDGYTF
-	TRBJ1-1	TRBV10-1	-	TGCGCCAGCAGTGAGGGGCCAGGGACTGGGGCTTTCTTT	CASSEGPGTGAFF
-	TRBJ2-7	TRBV9	TRBD1	TGTGCCAGCAGCGTTGCTCCGGGACAGGGGCTCTACGAGCAGTACTTC	CASSVAPGQGLYEQYF
once	TRBJ2-5	TRBV2	TRBD2	TGTGCCAGCAGGGCCGGGACTAGCGCCCCAAAGGAGACCCAGTACTTC	CASRAGTSAPKETQYF
-	TRBJ2-2	TRBV12-5	TRBD1	TGTGCTAGTGGTTCACCGGACAGGGGGGACACCGGGGAGCTGTTTTTT	CASGSPDRGDTGELFF
few	TRBJ1-1	TRBV10-3	TRBD1	TGTGCCATCAGTGAGGGACAGGTTGAAGCTTTCTTT	CAISEGQVEAFF